Below, one TCR beta chain is given with its context. Its antigen remains unidentified. The data were obtained in a study of cytomegalovirus exposure and HLA in healthy donors. V dropped 1 base and J dropped 3; count of bases not matched to a gene: 14. The germline gives CDR1 SGHRS, CDR2 YFSETQ. CDR3 length: 18 amino acids. 13 Jbeta primers and 60 Vbeta primers were used for the PCR. Clones were read by immunoSEQ multiplex PCR, and TCRdb kept only the in-frame ones, dropping some. The repertoire holds 95,000 to 110,000 clones, with approximately 76% as singletons. General study results and limits: When a later analysis compared HLA-associated TCR beta chains with equally common others, the HLA-associated chains turned out to be more clonally expanded and to have lower generation probabilities. The authors listed 180 or so TCR beta chains as cytomegalovirus-associated. Researchers reportedly found TCR beta sequences accurately predicted most subjects' HLA-A and HLA-B alleles.

This TCR was recovered from a woman aged 18-35 years in good health and CMV-seropositive. The material sequenced was PBMCs. The gene calls are TRBV5-1 and TRBJ1-1; TRBD1 matches at 8 bases. CDR3 region: CASSLWPDRGGLDTEAFF. The DNA for the CDR3 is TGCGCCAGCAGCTTGTGGCCTGACAGGGGCGGGTTGGACACTGAAGCTTTCTTT.